This paragraph covers one T cell receptor beta chain sequence. The germline V and J ends were trimmed by 3 bases and 2 bases, with 8 bases remaining between them. The germline CDR1 and CDR2 sequences are SGHNT and YYREEE (reference sequence). The CDR3 extends over 13 amino acids. The entry originates in a study of blood T cell repertoires in COVID-19. Overall study: Spain, Italy and the United States supplied samples that represented acute and convalescent COVID-19. T cells, B-cell-depleted T cells, or PBMCs supplied cDNA or gDNA.

Enrolment of Seattle patients took place during active infection, and they were followed longitudinally. Generated by immunoSEQ multiplex PCR, the TCRdb table keeps only in-frame clones and is missing some. Counted here are approximately 160,000 clones, 90% to 95% occurring once; the ten biggest clones make up 2%. This clonotype was sampled from a woman aged 60 to 75 with COVID-19, enrolled during active disease. Sequenced material: peripheral blood. The chain uses TRBV5-4 and TRBJ1-2; a weak D match, TRBD1 (6 bases). Here the CDR3 reads CASSSGVNYGYTF. The CDR3 DNA follows: TGTGCCAGCAGCTCAGGGGTAAACTATGGCTACACCTTC.